This entry is about one T cell receptor beta chain. What it binds is not known. Germline lookup yields CDR1 SGHTA and CDR2 FQGNSA. The CDR3 covers 15 residues. V lost 1 base, J lost 2 bases, and 11 bases lay in between. These data originate in a study of T cell responses to AZD1222 COVID-19 vaccine. Study results and caveats: A mostly white British donor set with more females was recruited, and clonal diversity was possibly underestimated.

Here immunoSEQ multiplex PCR was the method, and the copy in TCRdb shows in-frame clones only, minus some. Of 100,000 to 150,000 clones listed, around nine tenths are singletons. The sequenced sample was peripheral blood, obtained on day 0 of AZD1222 vaccination. The sequence came from an adult in good health. The V call is TRBV7-2, the J call TRBJ1-2, with D tentatively TRBD1 (6 bases). CDR3 nucleotides: TGTGCCAGCAGCTTAGTCACAGGGTCCAACTATGGCTACACCTTC. Its protein is CASSLVTGSNYGYTF. The full variable domain, with the rest looked up from reference TRBV7-2 and TRBJ1-2, is GAGVSQSPSNKVTEKGKDVELRCDPISGHTALYWYRQSLGQGLEFLIYFQGNSAPDKSGLPSDRFSAERTGGSVSTLTIQRTQQEDSAVYLCASSLVTGSNYGYTFGSGTRLTVV.